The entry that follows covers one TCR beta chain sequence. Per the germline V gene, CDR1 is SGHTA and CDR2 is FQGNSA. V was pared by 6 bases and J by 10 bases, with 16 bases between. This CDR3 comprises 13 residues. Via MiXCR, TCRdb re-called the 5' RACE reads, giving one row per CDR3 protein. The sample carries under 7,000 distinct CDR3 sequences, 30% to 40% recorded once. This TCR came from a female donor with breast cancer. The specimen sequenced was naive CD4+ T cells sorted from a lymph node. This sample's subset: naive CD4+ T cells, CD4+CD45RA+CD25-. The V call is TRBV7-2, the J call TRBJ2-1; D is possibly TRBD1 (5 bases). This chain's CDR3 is CASRPASAGEQFF. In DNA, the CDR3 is TGTGCCAGCAGGCCCGCCTCTGCAGGGGAGCAGTTCTTC.